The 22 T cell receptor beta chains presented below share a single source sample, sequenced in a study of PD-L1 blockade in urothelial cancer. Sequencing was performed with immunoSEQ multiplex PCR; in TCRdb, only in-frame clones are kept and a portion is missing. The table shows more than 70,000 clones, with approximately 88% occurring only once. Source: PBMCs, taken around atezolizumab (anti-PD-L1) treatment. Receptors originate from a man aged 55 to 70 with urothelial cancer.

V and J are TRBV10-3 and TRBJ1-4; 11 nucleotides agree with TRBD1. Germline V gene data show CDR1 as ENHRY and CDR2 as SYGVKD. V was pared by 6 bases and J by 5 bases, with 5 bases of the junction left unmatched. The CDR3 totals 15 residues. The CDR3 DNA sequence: TGTGCCATCAGGGGGACAGGGGGAACCAATGAAAAACTGTTTTTT. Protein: CAIRGTGGTNEKLFF.

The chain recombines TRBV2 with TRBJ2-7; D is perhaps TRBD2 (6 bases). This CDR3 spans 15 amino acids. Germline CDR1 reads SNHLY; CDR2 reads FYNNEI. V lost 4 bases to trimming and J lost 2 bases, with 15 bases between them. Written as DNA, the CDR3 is TGTGCCAGCAGTGGGCGGAGGGACTTAACCTACGAGCAGTACTTC. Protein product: CASSGRRDLTYEQYF.

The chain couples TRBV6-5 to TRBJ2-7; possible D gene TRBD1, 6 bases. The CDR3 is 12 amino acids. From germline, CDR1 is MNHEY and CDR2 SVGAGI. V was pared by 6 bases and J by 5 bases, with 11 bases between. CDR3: CASRQGTHEQYF. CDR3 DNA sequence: TGTGCCAGCAGACAGGGCACCCACGAGCAGTACTTC.

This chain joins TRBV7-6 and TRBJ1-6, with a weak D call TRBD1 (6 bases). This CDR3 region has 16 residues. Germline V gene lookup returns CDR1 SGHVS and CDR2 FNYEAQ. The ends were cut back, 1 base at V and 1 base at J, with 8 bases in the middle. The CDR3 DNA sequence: TGTGCCAGCAGCTTAGGGGGGCCTTCCTATAATTCACCCCTCCACTTT. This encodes CASSLGGPSYNSPLHF.

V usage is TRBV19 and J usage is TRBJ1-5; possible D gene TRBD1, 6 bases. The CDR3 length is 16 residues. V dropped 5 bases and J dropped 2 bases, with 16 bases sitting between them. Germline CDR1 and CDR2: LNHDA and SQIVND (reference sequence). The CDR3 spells CASSAQGGTGNQPQHF. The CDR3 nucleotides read TGTGCCAGTAGTGCACAGGGTGGCACGGGCAATCAGCCCCAGCATTTT.

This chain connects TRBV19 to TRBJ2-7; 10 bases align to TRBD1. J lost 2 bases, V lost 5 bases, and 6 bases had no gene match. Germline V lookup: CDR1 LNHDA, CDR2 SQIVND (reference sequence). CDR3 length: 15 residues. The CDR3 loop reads CASSVWDRGTYEQYF. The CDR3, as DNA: TGTGCCAGTAGTGTGTGGGACAGGGGAACCTACGAGCAGTACTTC.

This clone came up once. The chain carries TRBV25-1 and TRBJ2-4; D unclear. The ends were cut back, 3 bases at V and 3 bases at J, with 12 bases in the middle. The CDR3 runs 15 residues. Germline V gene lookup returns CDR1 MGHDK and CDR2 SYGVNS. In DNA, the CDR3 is TGTGCCAGCAGTGAGTCAGGCGAGAGCAAAAACATTCAGTACTTC. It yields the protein CASSESGESKNIQYF.

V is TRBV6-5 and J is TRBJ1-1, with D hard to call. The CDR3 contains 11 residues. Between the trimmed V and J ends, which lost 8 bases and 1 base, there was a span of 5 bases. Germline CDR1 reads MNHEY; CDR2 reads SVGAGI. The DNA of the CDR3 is TGTGCCAGCCAGGCGAACACTGAAGCTTTCTTT. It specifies CASQANTEAFF.

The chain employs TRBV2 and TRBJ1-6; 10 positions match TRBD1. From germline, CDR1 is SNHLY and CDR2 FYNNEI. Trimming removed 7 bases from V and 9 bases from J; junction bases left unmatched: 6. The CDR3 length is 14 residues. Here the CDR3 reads CASTKDRGLSPLHF. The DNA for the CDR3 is TGTGCCAGCACTAAAGACAGGGGGCTTTCACCCCTCCACTTT.

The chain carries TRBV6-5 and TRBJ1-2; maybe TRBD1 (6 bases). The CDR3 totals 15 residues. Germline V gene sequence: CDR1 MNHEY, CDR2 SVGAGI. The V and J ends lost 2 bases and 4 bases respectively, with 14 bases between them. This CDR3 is CASSYRGGSGYGYTF. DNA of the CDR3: TGTGCCAGCAGTTACCGCGGGGGCTCTGGCTATGGCTACACCTTC.

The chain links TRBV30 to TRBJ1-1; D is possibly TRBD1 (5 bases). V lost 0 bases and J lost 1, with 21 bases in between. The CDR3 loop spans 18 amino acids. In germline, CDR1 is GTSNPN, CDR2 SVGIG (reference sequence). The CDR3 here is CAWSVGRSGAGSNTEAFF. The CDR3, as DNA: TGTGCCTGGAGTGTAGGTAGGTCTGGGGCAGGGTCGAACACTGAAGCTTTCTTT. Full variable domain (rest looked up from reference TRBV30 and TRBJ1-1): SQTIHQWPATLVQPVGSPLSLECTVEGTSNPNLYWYRQAAGRGLQLLFYSVGIGQISSEVPQNLSASRPQDRQFILSSKKLLLSDSGFYLCAWSVGRSGAGSNTEAFFGQGTRLTVV.

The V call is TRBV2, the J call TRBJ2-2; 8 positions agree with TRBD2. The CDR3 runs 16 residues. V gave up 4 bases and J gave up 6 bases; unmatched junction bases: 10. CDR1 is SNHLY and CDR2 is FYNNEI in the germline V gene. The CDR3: CASSVLLAGASGELFF. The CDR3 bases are TGTGCCAGCAGTGTGTTGCTAGCGGGTGCTTCCGGGGAGCTGTTTTTT. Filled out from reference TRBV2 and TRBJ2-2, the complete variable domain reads EPEVTQTPSHQVTQMGQEVILRCVPISNHLYFYWYRQILGQKVEFLVSFYNNEISEKSEIFDDQFSVERPDGSNFTLKIRSTKLEDSAMYFCASSVLLAGASGELFFGEGSRLTVL.

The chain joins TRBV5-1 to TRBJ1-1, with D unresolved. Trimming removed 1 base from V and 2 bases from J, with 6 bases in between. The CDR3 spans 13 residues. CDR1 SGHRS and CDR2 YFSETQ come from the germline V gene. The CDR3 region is CASSLWLNTEAFF. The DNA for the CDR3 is TGCGCCAGCAGCTTGTGGCTTAACACTGAAGCTTTCTTT.

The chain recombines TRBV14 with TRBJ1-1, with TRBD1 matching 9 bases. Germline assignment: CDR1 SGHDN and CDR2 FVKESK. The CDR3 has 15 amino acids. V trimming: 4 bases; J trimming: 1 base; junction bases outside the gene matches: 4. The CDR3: CASSPLTGGNTEAFF. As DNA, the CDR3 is TGTGCCAGCAGCCCTCTGACAGGGGGGAACACTGAAGCTTTCTTT.

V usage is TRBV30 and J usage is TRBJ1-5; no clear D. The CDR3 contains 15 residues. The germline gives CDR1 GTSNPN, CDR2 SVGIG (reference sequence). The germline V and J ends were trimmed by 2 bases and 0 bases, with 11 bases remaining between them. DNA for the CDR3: TGTGCCTGGAGTCTATCAGGTTCTAGCAATCAGCCCCAGCATTTT. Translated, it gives CAWSLSGSSNQPQHF.

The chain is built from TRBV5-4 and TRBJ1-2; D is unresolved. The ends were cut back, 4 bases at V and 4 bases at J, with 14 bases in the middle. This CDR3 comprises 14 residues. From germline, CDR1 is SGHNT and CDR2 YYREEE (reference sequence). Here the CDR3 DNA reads TGTGCCAGCAGCCAAGGAACAGAAAGCTATGGCTACACCTTC. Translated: CASSQGTESYGYTF.

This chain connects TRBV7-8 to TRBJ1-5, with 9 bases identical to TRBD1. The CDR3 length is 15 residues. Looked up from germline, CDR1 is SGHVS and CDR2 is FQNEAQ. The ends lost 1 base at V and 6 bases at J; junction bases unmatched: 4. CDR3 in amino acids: CASSLGDRDFQPQHF. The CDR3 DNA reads TGTGCCAGCAGCTTAGGGGACAGGGATTTTCAGCCCCAGCATTTT.

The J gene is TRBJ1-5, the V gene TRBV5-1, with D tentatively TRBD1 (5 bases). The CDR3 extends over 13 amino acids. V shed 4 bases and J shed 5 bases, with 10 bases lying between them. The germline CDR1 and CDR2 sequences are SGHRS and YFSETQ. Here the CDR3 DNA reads TGCGCCAGCAGCCTCGACAGAGATCAGCCCCAGCATTTT. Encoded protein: CASSLDRDQPQHF.

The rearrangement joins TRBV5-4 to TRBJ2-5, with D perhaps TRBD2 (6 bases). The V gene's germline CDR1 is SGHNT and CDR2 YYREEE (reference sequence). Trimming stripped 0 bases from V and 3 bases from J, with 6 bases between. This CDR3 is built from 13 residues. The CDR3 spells CASSLGGEETQYF. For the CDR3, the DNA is TGTGCCAGCAGCTTGGGGGGGGAAGAGACCCAGTACTTC.

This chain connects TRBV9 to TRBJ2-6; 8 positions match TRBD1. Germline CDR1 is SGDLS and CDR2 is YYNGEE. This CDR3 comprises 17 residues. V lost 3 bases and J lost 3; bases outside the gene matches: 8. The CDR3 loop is CASSADRGIDGANVLTF. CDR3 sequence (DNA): TGTGCCAGCAGCGCCGACAGGGGAATCGATGGGGCCAACGTCCTGACTTTC.

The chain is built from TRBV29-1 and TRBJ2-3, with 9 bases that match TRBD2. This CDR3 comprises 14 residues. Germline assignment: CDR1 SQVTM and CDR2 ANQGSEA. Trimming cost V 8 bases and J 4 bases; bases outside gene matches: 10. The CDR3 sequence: CSSSRGGRPDTQYF. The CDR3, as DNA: TGCAGCTCATCGCGGGGGGGGAGACCAGATACGCAGTATTTT.

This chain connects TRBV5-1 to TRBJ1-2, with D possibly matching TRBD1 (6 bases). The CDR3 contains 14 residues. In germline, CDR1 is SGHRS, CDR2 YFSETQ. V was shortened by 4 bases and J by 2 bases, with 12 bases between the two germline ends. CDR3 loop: CASSARTENYGYTF. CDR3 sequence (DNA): TGCGCCAGCAGCGCCAGGACAGAAAACTATGGCTACACCTTC.